This TCR beta chain was identified during a study of response to subunit inactivated influenza vaccine. General study results and limits: Each seasonal influenza vaccination recruits few new T cells, the authors suggested.

TCRdb analysed the RT-PCR reads with MiXCR anew, one entry per CDR3 protein. The table shows 500,000 to 650,000 distinct CDR3 sequences, with 6% to 9% occurring only once. The CDR3 loop spans 13 amino acids. The J segment lost 12 bases and the V segment lost 4 bases, leaving 10 bases of the junction unmatched. In germline, CDR1 is MNHNS, CDR2 SASEGT. This clonotype showed up many times. Antigen unknown. Source: PBMCs from blood, taken approximately 25 months after vaccination. The rearrangement joins TRBV6-1 to TRBJ1-2, with TRBD1 matching over 8 bases. The source is a man aged 50 to 75 who received an inactivated influenza vaccine. The CDR3 here is CASSAEDRVVNTF. The CDR3 bases are TGTGCCAGCAGTGCCGAGGACAGGGTGGTTAACACCTTC.